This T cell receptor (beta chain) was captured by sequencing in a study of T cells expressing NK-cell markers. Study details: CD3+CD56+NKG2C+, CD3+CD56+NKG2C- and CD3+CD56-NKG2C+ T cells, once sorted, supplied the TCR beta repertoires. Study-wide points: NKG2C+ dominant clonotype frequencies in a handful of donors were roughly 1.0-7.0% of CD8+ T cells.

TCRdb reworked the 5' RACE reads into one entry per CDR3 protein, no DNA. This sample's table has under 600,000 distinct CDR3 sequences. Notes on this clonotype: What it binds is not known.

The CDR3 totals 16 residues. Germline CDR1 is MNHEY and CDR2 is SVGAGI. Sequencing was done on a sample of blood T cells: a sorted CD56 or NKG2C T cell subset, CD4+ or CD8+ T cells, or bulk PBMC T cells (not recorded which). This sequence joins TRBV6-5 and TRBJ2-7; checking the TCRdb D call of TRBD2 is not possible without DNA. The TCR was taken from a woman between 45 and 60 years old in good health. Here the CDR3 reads CASTPGGGLAGAEQYF.